This TCR beta chain was documented in a study of blood T cell repertoires in COVID-19. Across the whole study: Samples taken during acute and convalescent COVID-19 were collected in the United States, Italy and Spain.

CDR3 length equals 15 residues. Germline CDR1 is KGHSH and CDR2 is LQKENI. The V end was cut by 6 bases, the J end by 0 bases, with 13 bases between. TCRdb keeps only in-frame clones here, not all; method: immunoSEQ multiplex PCR. The repertoire includes approximately 150,000 clones, approximately 80% of them detected once, and around 5.1% sits in the top ten. The sequence came from a man in his 70s who had been exposed to COVID-19. What was sequenced was PBMCs or T cells enriched from blood (not recorded which). V is TRBV18 and J is TRBJ2-3, with D perhaps TRBD1 (5 bases). DNA of the CDR3: TGTGCCAGCTCCCCCAGGGTTACCAGCACAGATACGCAGTATTTT. This codes for CASSPRVTSTDTQYF.